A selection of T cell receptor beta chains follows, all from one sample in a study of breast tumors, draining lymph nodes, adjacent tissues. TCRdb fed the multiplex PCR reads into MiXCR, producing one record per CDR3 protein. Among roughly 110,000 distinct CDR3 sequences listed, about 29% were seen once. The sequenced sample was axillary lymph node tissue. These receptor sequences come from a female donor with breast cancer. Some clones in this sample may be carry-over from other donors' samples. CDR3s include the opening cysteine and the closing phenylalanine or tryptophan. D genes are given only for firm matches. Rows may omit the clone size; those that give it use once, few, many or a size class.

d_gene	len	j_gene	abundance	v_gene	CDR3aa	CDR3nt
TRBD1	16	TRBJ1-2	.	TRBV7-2	CASSLAFTGDRGGYTF	TGTGCCAGCAGCTTAGCCTTTACAGGGGATCGCGGTGGCTACACCTTC
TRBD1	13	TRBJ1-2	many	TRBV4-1	CASSLYRGQGYTF	TGCGCCAGCAGCCTATACAGGGGGCAAGGCTACACCTTC
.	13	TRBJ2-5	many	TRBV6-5	CASNTGAEETQYF	TGTGCCAGCAACACAGGCGCCGAGGAGACCCAGTACTTC
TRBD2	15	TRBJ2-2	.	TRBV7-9	CASSLPGLASQELFF	TGTGCCAGCAGTTTACCGGGACTAGCGTCTCAGGAGCTGTTTTTT
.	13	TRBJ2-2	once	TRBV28	CASSRQEYGELFF	TGTGCCAGCAGTCGACAAGAGTACGGGGAGCTGTTTTTT
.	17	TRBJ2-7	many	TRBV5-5	CASSLGGFGDSSYEQYF	TGTGCCAGCAGCTTGGGAGGTTTCGGGGATAGCTCCTACGAGCAGTACTTC
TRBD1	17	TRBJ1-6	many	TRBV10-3	CAVRASPGQGYNSPLHF	TGTGCCGTACGCGCCTCCCCGGGACAGGGGTATAATTCACCCCTCCACTTT
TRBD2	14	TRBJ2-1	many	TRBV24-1	CATSDRTRGNEQFF	TGTGCCACCAGTGACCGGACTAGAGGCAATGAGCAGTTCTTC
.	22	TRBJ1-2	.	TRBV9	CSHSPSQTSVYFCLKRGNGYTF	.
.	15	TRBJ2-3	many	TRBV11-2	CASSLAGVGTDTQYF	TGTGCCAGCAGCTTAGCGGGGGTGGGTACAGATACGCAGTATTTT
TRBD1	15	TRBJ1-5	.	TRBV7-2	CVSSWRTGGGQPQHF	TGTGTCAGCAGCTGGAGGACAGGGGGCGGTCAGCCCCAGCATTTC
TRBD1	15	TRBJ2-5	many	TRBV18	CASSPGGQGKETQYF	TGTGCCAGCTCACCCGGGGGACAGGGAAAAGAGACCCAGTACTTC
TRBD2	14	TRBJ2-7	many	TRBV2	CASSSAGGPYEQYF	TGTGCCAGCAGTTCGGCGGGGGGCCCCTACGAGCAGTACTTC
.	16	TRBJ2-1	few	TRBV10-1	CASSALAEGSYNEQFF	TGCGCCAGCAGTGCCTTAGCGGAAGGCTCCTACAATGAGCAGTTCTTC
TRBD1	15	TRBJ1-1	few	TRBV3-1	CASSGRDRWVTEAFF	TGTGCCAGCAGCGGCCGGGACAGGTGGGTCACTGAAGCTTTCTTT
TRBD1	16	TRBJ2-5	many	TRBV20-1	CSASRGQGLGKETQYF	TGCAGTGCTAGTAGGGGACAGGGGCTCGGAAAAGAGACCCAGTACTTC
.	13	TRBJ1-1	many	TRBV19	CASSPGLADEAFF	TGTGCCAGTAGCCCAGGGCTCGCCGATGAAGCTTTCTTT
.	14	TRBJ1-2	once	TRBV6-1	CASSPALGESGYTF	TGTGCCAGCAGCCCCGCTTTAGGGGAGTCTGGCTACACCTTC
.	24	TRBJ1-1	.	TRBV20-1	CSARVRGREQYFCASSRLNTEAFF	.
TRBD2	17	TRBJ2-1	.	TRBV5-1	CASRPGGTSGTGNEQFF	TGCGCCAGCAGGCCAGGGGGGACTAGCGGGACGGGGAATGAGCAGTTCTTC
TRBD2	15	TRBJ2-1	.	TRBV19	CASSITRLAGDEQFF	TGTGCCAGTAGTATAACCAGACTAGCGGGTGATGAGCAGTTCTTC
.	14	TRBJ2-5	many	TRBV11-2	CASSLETRSETQYF	TGTGCCAGCAGCTTAGAGACTAGGTCAGAGACCCAGTACTTC
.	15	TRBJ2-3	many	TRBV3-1	CATRLSLFTTDTQYF	TGTGCCACCAGACTTAGCCTTTTTACCACAGATACGCAGTATTTT
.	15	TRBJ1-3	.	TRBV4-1	CASSAEFLQGNTIYF	TGCGCCAGCAGCGCTGAATTTCTACAAGGAAACACCATATATTTT
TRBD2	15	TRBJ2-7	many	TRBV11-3	CASSPGVAGGGEQYF	TGTGCCAGCAGCCCCGGGGTAGCGGGAGGGGGCGAGCAGTACTTC
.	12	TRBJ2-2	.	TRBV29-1	CSAGLNTGELFF	TGCAGCGCAGGACTCAACACCGGGGAGCTGTTTTTT
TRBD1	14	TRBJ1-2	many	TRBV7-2	CASRPGQGGYGYTF	TGTGCCAGCAGGCCGGGACAGGGGGGATATGGCTACACCTTC
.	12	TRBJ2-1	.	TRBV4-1	CAIGAVNNEQFF	TGCGCCATAGGCGCAGTAAATAATGAGCAGTTCTTC
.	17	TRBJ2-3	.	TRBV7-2	CASSLGLTGPITDPQYF	TGTGCCAGCAGCTTAGGGCTAACGGGGCCTATCACAGATCCGCAGTATTTT
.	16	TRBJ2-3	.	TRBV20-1	CSATHRPAGQVNEQYF	TGCAGTGCTACACACCGACCGGCTGGGCAAGTCAATGAGCAGTATTTT
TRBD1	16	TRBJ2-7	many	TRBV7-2	CASSLSGTGSSYEQYF	TGTGCCAGCAGCCTAAGTGGGACAGGCAGCTCCTACGAGCAGTACTTC
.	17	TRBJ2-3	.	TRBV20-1	CSASGTPVRTLTDTQYF	TGCAGTGCTTCCGGGACCCCAGTACGGACTCTCACAGATACGCAGTATTTT
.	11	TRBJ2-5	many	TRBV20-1	CSARDPPDSAF	TGCAGTGCTAGAGACCCCCCGGACAGCGCGTTC
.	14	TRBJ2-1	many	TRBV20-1	CSALRDSSPDEQFF	TGCAGTGCTCTCCGGGACTCCTCTCCGGATGAGCAGTTCTTC
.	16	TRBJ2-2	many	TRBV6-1	CASSEVYVLRPGELFF	TGTGCCAGCAGTGAAGTGTACGTTTTACGACCCGGGGAGCTGTTTTTT
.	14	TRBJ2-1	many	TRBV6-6	CASSPDKEGGEQFF	TGTGCCAGCAGTCCTGATAAAGAGGGGGGAGAGCAGTTCTTC
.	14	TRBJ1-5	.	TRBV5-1	CASTWGGSQETQHF	TGCGCCAGCACCTGGGGGGGGTCCCAAGAGACCCAGCATTTT
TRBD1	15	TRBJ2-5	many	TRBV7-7	CASSPPGQGGETQYF	TGTGCTAGCAGCCCCCCGGGACAGGGGGGAGAGACCCAGTACTTC
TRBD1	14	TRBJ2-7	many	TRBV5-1	CASSSGTGFYEQYF	TGCGCCAGCAGCTCGGGGACAGGTTTCTACGAGCAGTACTTC
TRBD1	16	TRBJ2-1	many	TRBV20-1	CSARDLSSGQGNEQFF	TGCAGTGCTAGAGATTTGTCGTCCGGACAGGGCAATGAGCAGTTCTTC
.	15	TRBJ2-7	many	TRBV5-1	CASSLATALTYEQYF	TGCGCCAGCAGCTTGGCCACGGCACTTACCTACGAGCAGTACTTC
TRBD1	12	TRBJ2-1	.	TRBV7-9	CASSADRAEQFF	TGTGCCAGCAGCGCGGACAGGGCTGAGCAGTTCTTC
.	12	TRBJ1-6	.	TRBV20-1	CSADHTDSPLHF	TGCAGTGCTGACCATACAGATTCACCCCTCCACTTT
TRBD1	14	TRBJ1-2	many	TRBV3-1	CASSQWTGNYGYTF	TGTGCCAGCAGCCAATGGACAGGAAACTATGGCTACACCTTC
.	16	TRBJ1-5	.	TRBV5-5	CASSLVGGDSNQPQHF	TGTGCCAGCAGCTTGGTAGGGGGGGATAGCAATCAGCCCCAGCATTTT
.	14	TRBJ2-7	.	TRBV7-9	CASSLVSSLYEQYF	TGTGCCAGCAGCTTAGTTTCCAGTCTCTACGAGCAGTACTTC
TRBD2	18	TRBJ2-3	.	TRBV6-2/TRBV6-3	CASSYSMRASGGLDTQYF	TGTGCCAGCAGTTACTCGATGCGGGCTAGCGGGGGTCTGGATACGCAGTATTTT
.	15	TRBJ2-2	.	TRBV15	CATSRELRVDGELFF	TGTGCCACCAGCAGAGAGTTGAGGGTCGACGGGGAGCTGTTTTTT
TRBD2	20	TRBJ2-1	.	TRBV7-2	CASSSPGTSGQRSSYNEQFF	TGTGCCAGCAGCTCACCCGGGACTAGCGGGCAGAGAAGCTCCTACAATGAGCAGTTCTTC
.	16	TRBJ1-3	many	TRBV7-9	CASSLVGGTSGNTIYF	TGTGCCAGCAGCTTAGTTGGCGGAACCTCTGGAAACACCATATATTTT